Following are 6 T cell receptor beta chains from one sample sequenced in a study of technical replicates of blood from a handful of donors. Produced via immunoSEQ multiplex PCR; TCRdb's table is partial and in-frame only. The sample comprises 12,000 to 15,000 clones, around 82% of which are singletons, and 9.5% to 13% rests with the top ten. Sequencing was carried out using PBMCs. The receptors were gathered from a human donor in good health.

The gene calls are TRBV6-1 and TRBJ2-7, with TRBD1 matching 9 bases. This CDR3 contains 15 residues. J lost 5 bases, V lost 6 bases, and 11 bases had no gene match. CDR1 and CDR2 from the germline V gene are MNHNS and SASEGT. The CDR3, as DNA: TGTGCCAGCAGGAGACCGGGACAGGGAGTACACGAGCAGTACTTC. It yields the protein CASRRPGQGVHEQYF.

The V gene is TRBV7-2, the J gene TRBJ2-1; 9 bases line up with TRBD1. Looked up from germline, CDR1 is SGHTA and CDR2 is FQGNSA. J was trimmed by 6 bases and V by 1 base; bases with no gene match: 10. The CDR3 covers 17 residues. The CDR3 here is CASSLERRDRALNEQFF. DNA of the CDR3: TGTGCCAGCAGCTTAGAGCGCCGGGACAGGGCTCTCAATGAGCAGTTCTTC. The full variable domain, completed using reference TRBV7-2 and TRBJ2-1, is GAGVSQSPSNKVTEKGKDVELRCDPISGHTALYWYRQSLGQGLEFLIYFQGNSAPDKSGLPSDRFSAERTGGSVSTLTIQRTQQEDSAVYLCASSLERRDRALNEQFFGPGTRLTVL.

The rearrangement uses TRBV18 and TRBJ1-1; maybe TRBD1 (6 bases). Trimming removed 7 bases from V and 3 bases from J, with 12 bases in between. Germline values: CDR1 KGHSH, CDR2 LQKENI. This CDR3 is built from 13 residues. The CDR3 here is CASFQGRDTEAFF. The CDR3 coding sequence is TGTGCCAGCTTCCAGGGGAGGGACACTGAAGCTTTCTTT. The full variable domain, completed using reference TRBV18 and TRBJ1-1, is NAGVMQNPRHLVRRRGQEARLRCSPMKGHSHVYWYRQLPEEGLKFMVYLQKENIIDESGMPKERFSAEFPKEGPSILRIQQVVRGDSAAYFCASFQGRDTEAFFGQGTRLTVV.

The V call is TRBV7-2, the J call TRBJ2-1; 10 bases are shared with TRBD1. After removal of 4 bases from V and 6 bases from J, the junction contained 6 bases not matched to a gene. CDR1 is SGHTA, CDR2 FQGNSA, per germline. The CDR3 has 15 amino acids. The CDR3 DNA reads TGTGCCAGCAGCTACGGGACAGGGGCCTTCAATGAGCAGTTCTTC. This encodes CASSYGTGAFNEQFF.

V usage is TRBV7-9 and J usage is TRBJ2-5, with unresolved D. Germline V lookup: CDR1 SEHNR, CDR2 FQNEAQ (reference sequence). This CDR3 contains 13 residues. Trimming took off 5 bases at V and 0 bases at J, with 7 bases between the two ends. This chain's CDR3 is CASSEENQETQYF. The CDR3 DNA reads as TGTGCCAGCAGCGAAGAGAACCAAGAGACCCAGTACTTC.

The chain employs TRBV6-5 and TRBJ2-1; tentatively, D is TRBD2 (5 bases). V was pared by 4 bases and J by 7 bases, with 11 bases between. Germline values: CDR1 MNHEY, CDR2 SVGAGI. The CDR3 spans 13 residues. The CDR3 region is CASSSTRRNEQFF. CDR3 DNA sequence: TGTGCCAGCAGTTCTACTAGGAGAAATGAGCAGTTCTTC.